This TCR beta chain was retrieved from a study of T cells in Graves' hyperthyroidism and ophthalmopathy. Study context: Peripheral blood was secured at the point of initial diagnosis, before any treatment.

This clonotype occurred many times. V lost 5 bases and J lost 1, with 14 bases in between. This CDR3 contains 16 residues. Germline values: CDR1 SGHAT, CDR2 FQNNGV. Amplification yielded TCR beta CDR3 regions, with RNA transcripts as the source. First-round RT-PCR with HTBI primers amplified the TCR CDR3 region. TCRdb analysed the multiplex PCR reads with MiXCR anew, one entry per CDR3 protein. The sample yields under 300,000 distinct CDR3 sequences, about 14% seen once. This sequence joins TRBV11-2 and TRBJ2-2; D tentatively fits TRBD1 or TRBD2 (6 bases each). The TCR sequence derives from a woman aged 30 to 39 with Graves' hyperthyroidism that later progressed to Graves' ophthalmopathy. Input material: blood. This CDR3 reads CASSPIRGLNTGELFF. The CDR3 DNA sequence: TGTGCCAGCAGCCCGATACGGGGGCTGAACACCGGGGAGCTGTTTTTT.